One and the same sample provided the 21 T cell receptor beta chains below, sequenced in a study of early T cells in non-severe SARS-CoV-2 infection. MiXCR was run by TCRdb on the 5' RACE reads, yielding one entry per CDR3 protein. The table records fewer than 75,000 distinct CDR3 sequences, about 19% of them present only once. Sample: whole blood, taken at baseline. The receptor set was obtained from an adult who was a healthcare worker with PCR-confirmed SARS-CoV-2 infection or an uninfected control (not recorded which).

The chain links TRBV6-1 to TRBJ2-1, with a possible D match to TRBD1 (6 bases). Looked up from germline, CDR1 is MNHNS and CDR2 is SASEGT. The CDR3 has 15 amino acids. The V gene lost 5 bases and the J gene lost 0 bases, with 11 bases spanning the gap. CDR3 region: CASSFGQFSYNEQFF. CDR3 in DNA: TGTGCCAGCAGTTTCGGACAGTTCTCCTACAATGAGCAGTTCTTC.

The J gene is TRBJ1-1, the V gene TRBV10-2; weak D call: TRBD1 (5 bases). The CDR3 runs 14 residues. Germline-derived CDR1 and CDR2 are WSHSY and SAAADI. V was trimmed by 5 bases and J by 1 base, leaving 11 bases between them. CDR3 bases: TGCGCCAGCAGTCTCCAGGGTACGAACACTGAAGCTTTCTTT. It is translated as CASSLQGTNTEAFF.

This clonotype was detected only a few times. The CDR3 region has the DNA TGTGCCACTAAAACCCTGAACACTGAAGCTTTCTTT. Translating it yields CATKTLNTEAFF. The rearrangement uses TRBV7-9 and TRBJ1-1; no clear D gene. The V gene lost 10 bases and the J gene lost 0 bases, with 9 bases spanning the gap. Per germline, CDR1 SEHNR and CDR2 FQNEAQ (reference sequence). The CDR3 loop spans 12 amino acids.

In this sample, this clonotype turned up a few times. V is TRBV29-1 and J is TRBJ1-5, with D unclear. From germline, CDR1 is SQVTM and CDR2 ANQGSEA. The V end lost 5 bases, the J end lost 1 base, and 12 bases lay between the germline ends. This CDR3 is built from 14 residues. DNA for the CDR3: TGCAGCGTTCGCGTTGGGAACAGCAATCAGCCCCAGCATTTT. It translates to CSVRVGNSNQPQHF.

This chain joins TRBV18 and TRBJ1-1; 7 bases agree with TRBD1. The CDR3 sequence is 15 residues long. The germline V gene has CDR1 KGHSH and CDR2 LQKENI. Trimming removed 4 bases from V and 2 bases from J; junction bases left unmatched: 7. The CDR3 sequence is CASSQTGLSNTEAFF. CDR3 nucleotides: TGTGCCAGCTCACAGACAGGGCTTTCCAACACTGAAGCTTTCTTT.

This clonotype was seen more than once but under ten times. The chain uses TRBV24-1 and TRBJ2-3; D gene ambiguous. V lost 4 bases, J lost 2 bases, and 6 bases lay in between. Germline V CDR1 and CDR2: KGHDR, SFDVKD. The CDR3 contains 13 residues. Here the CDR3 DNA reads TGTGCCACCAGTGAAAAGTTCACAGATACGCAGTATTTT. Residues: CATSEKFTDTQYF.

The J gene is TRBJ1-2, the V gene TRBV20-1; TRBD1 is a possible D gene (5 bases). The V gene's germline CDR1 is DFQATT and CDR2 SNEGSKA (reference sequence). Trimming left V 0 bases short and J 13 bases short, with 12 bases between. This CDR3 has 11 residues. CDR3 sequence reads: CSARDPGSPTF. The CDR3 nucleotides read TGCAGTGCTAGAGACCCAGGGTCCCCCACCTTC.

This clonotype has ten or more counts. The gene calls are TRBV5-4 and TRBJ2-1, with D perhaps TRBD2 (5 bases). This CDR3 contains 15 residues. Trimming took off 4 bases at V and 4 bases at J, with 15 bases between the two ends. Germline V gives CDR1 SGHNT, CDR2 YYREEE (reference sequence). CDR3 residues: CASSEGGRAYNEQFF. The CDR3 DNA follows: TGTGCCAGCAGCGAGGGCGGCCGCGCTTACAATGAGCAGTTCTTC.

This rearrangement joins TRBV7-9 to TRBJ2-7, with TRBD1 identical over 9 bases. V lost 5 bases and J lost 8; bases outside the gene matches: 13. CDR3 length equals 15 residues. The germline V gene encodes CDR1 SEHNR and CDR2 FQNEAQ (reference sequence). DNA of the CDR3: TGTGCCAGCAGCCTACAGGGGGCTGCTATTATCCAGCAGTACTTC. It yields the protein CASSLQGAAIIQQYF.

The chain uses TRBV14 and TRBJ2-7; D gene ambiguous. The CDR3 contains 13 residues. Germline V gene data show CDR1 as SGHDN and CDR2 as FVKESK. V gave up 8 bases and J gave up 6 bases, with 17 bases separating them. The CDR3 DNA is TGTGCCAGCGCGGTAAGCACCATGAGCGAGCAGTACTTC. It codes for CASAVSTMSEQYF.

This clonotype was counted only a few times. The chain joins TRBV5-1 to TRBJ2-2; a weak D match, TRBD2 (7 bases). Trimming pared 1 base from V and 6 bases from J, leaving 16 bases between. The CDR3 is made up of 16 amino acids. Germline V gene lookup returns CDR1 SGHRS and CDR2 YFSETQ. This chain's CDR3 is CASSLRRGGAPGELFF. CDR3 sequence (DNA): TGCGCCAGCAGCTTGAGACGCGGGGGCGCGCCCGGGGAGCTGTTTTTT.

This clonotype came up a few times. The chain carries TRBV30 and TRBJ1-5; D gene uncertain. The CDR3 length is 15 residues. Looked up from germline, CDR1 is GTSNPN and CDR2 is SVGIG (reference sequence). Trimming left V 5 bases short and J 2 bases short, with 16 bases between. The CDR3 region is CAWARGSAGNQPQHF. The CDR3 bases are TGTGCCTGGGCTAGAGGGTCTGCGGGCAATCAGCCCCAGCATTTT.

This clonotype was counted only a few times. The genes are TRBV6-6 and TRBJ1-2; 8 nucleotides align to TRBD1. This CDR3 comprises 12 residues. J lost 8 bases, V lost 2 bases, and 1 base had no gene match. Germline CDR1 MNHNY, CDR2 SVGAGI (reference sequence). CDR3 nucleotide sequence: TGTGCCAGCAGTTACACAGGGGGAGGCTACACCTTC. It translates to CASSYTGGGYTF.

This clonotype was found a few times. The gene calls are TRBV30 and TRBJ2-7, with TRBD1 as a possible D gene (6 bases). CDR1 and CDR2 (germline): GTSNPN, SVGIG (reference sequence). CDR3 size: 13 residues. CDR3 in amino acids: CATDRNGDYEQYF. CDR3 bases: TGTGCTACGGACAGAAATGGGGACTACGAGCAGTACTTC.

In this sample, this clonotype turned up a few times. The chain joins TRBV7-8 to TRBJ1-2, with TRBD1 matching over 7 bases. The CDR3 extends over 13 amino acids. The trim removed 5 bases at V and 5 bases at J, leaving 5 bases unmatched. Germline V gene lookup returns CDR1 SGHVS and CDR2 FQNEAQ. CDR3 coding DNA: TGTGCCAGCAGCCGGGACAGCCTTTATGGCTACACCTTC. This encodes CASSRDSLYGYTF.

This clonotype was picked up many times. The chain has TRBV4-2 and TRBJ2-5; perhaps D is TRBD1 or TRBD2 (5 bases each). Germline CDR1 is LGHNA and CDR2 is YNFKEQ. The germline V and J ends were trimmed by 3 bases and 5 bases, with 13 bases remaining between them. This CDR3 comprises 14 residues. The CDR3 coding sequence is TGTGCCAGCAGCCACCCTGGACGGGGCGAGACCCAGTACTTC. The encoded protein is CASSHPGRGETQYF.

This chain joins TRBV2 and TRBJ1-6, with D possibly TRBD1 on 5 matching bases. With 6 bases removed from V and 9 bases from J, the gap between germline ends came to 15 bases. The CDR3 totals 14 residues. The germline gives CDR1 SNHLY, CDR2 FYNNEI. Here the CDR3 DNA reads TGTGCCAGCAGACCGGGACCCGGAGGTTCACCCCTCCACTTT. Translation gives CASRPGPGGSPLHF.

This clonotype was picked up a small number of times. The CDR3 reads CSATLAGVYTDTQYF. The CDR3, as DNA: TGCAGTGCAACGCTAGCGGGGGTTTACACAGATACGCAGTATTTT. The chain joins TRBV20-1 to TRBJ2-3, with 10 bases that match TRBD2. Trimming cost V 6 bases and J 2 bases; bases outside gene matches: 8. The CDR3 has 15 amino acids. The V gene's germline CDR1 is DFQATT and CDR2 SNEGSKA (reference sequence).

The gene calls are TRBV10-2 and TRBJ2-4; 10 bases match TRBD1. Germline assignment: CDR1 WSHSY and CDR2 SAAADI. The CDR3 extends over 17 amino acids. Losses at the gene ends were 10 bases for V and 0 bases for J; bases not matched to a gene: 12. The CDR3: CATAGTGELLAKNIQYF. CDR3 coding DNA: TGCGCCACAGCCGGGACAGGGGAACTTTTAGCCAAAAACATTCAGTACTTC.

In this sample, this clonotype turned up a few times. This chain connects TRBV4-1 to TRBJ1-4; D unclear. V was shortened by 3 bases and J by 4 bases, with 9 bases between the two germline ends. The CDR3 sequence is 14 residues long. Per the germline V gene, CDR1 is MGHRA and CDR2 is YSYEKL. The CDR3 protein is CASSQVQDNEKLFF. DNA for the CDR3: TGCGCCAGCAGCCAGGTCCAGGATAATGAAAAACTGTTTTTT.

This chain links TRBV30 with TRBJ1-3; D is unresolved. Germline CDR1 GTSNPN, CDR2 SVGIG (reference sequence). The CDR3 length is 12 residues. V was shortened by 8 bases and J by 1 base, with 9 bases between the two germline ends. CDR3 coding DNA: TGTGCCCTCAAACAATCTGGAAACACCATATATTTT. Encoded protein: CALKQSGNTIYF.